Listed below are T cell receptor beta chains from one sample, sequenced in a study of OX40 agonist ivuxolimab in advanced cancers. Clones were sequenced by immunoSEQ multiplex PCR, and TCRdb holds only the in-frame ones, with some missing. In the table there are 34,000 or so clones, about four fifths of which are singletons. The sequencing here drew on CD4+ or CD8+ T cells sorted from blood, taken in a trial of the OX40 agonist ivuxolimab. The source is an adult with an advanced solid tumor such as melanoma, head and neck, liver or kidney cancer. The CDR3 runs from the conserved cysteine through the conserved F or W. The order of the fields is V gene, J gene, clone size, D gene, CDR3 DNA, CDR3 protein. The D gene is left open where the match is weak. A row's size may be missing; if present it is once, few, many or a size class.

>TRBV2|TRBJ1-6|-|-
TGTGCCAGCAGTGAAGCAGGGGGAAGATCAAATTCACCCCTCCACTTT
CASSEAGGRSNSPLHF
>TRBV29-1|TRBJ2-3|-|-
TGCAGCGCCGCGGTTCCCACAGATACGCAGTATTTT
CSAAVPTDTQYF
>TRBV2|TRBJ2-1|medium-sized|TRBD1
TGTGCCTCTGACAGGGGCAGTGAGCAGTTCTTC
CASDRGSEQFF
>TRBV7-2|TRBJ2-3|-|TRBD2
TGTGCCAGCAGCTTAGTAGGGACTAGCGGGGGGCGGGCAGATACGCAGTATTTT
CASSLVGTSGGRADTQYF
>TRBV6-1|TRBJ2-3|-|TRBD2
TGTGCCAGCAGTGAAGCGGGAGGGCGATATGCAGATACGCAGTATTTT
CASSEAGGRYADTQYF
>TRBV23-1|TRBJ1-1|-|-
TGCGCCATCCTAGGGGGGGGCAGGAACACTGAAGCTTTCTTT
CAILGGGRNTEAFF
>TRBV10-3|TRBJ2-3|-|TRBD2
TGTGCCACAGATCAGCGGGGTAACACAGATACGCAGTATTTT
CATDQRGNTDTQYF
>TRBV18|TRBJ1-4|-|-
TGTGCCAGCTCACCGAGTGTAGGGGAAAAACTGTTTTTT
CASSPSVGEKLFF
>TRBV18|TRBJ1-1|-|-
TGTGCCAGCTCACGGTCGGACAGCCCCAGTCTCGGAGCTTTCTTT
CASSRSDSPSLGAFF
>TRBV10-3|TRBJ2-3|-|-
TGTGCCATCAGGGCCACAGATACGCAGTATTTT
CAIRATDTQYF
>TRBV7-9|TRBJ2-5|-|-
TGTGCCAGCAGCTTAGCTGTACTCCAAGAGACCCAGTACTTC
CASSLAVLQETQYF
>TRBV25-1|TRBJ2-7|-|-
TGTGCCAGCAGTGAACCGGGCAGCATCATTTACGAGCAGTACTTC
CASSEPGSIIYEQYF
>TRBV20-1|TRBJ2-7|-|-
TGCAGTGCTAGAGACGGCTACGAGCAGTACTTC
CSARDGYEQYF
>TRBV4-1|TRBJ1-2|-|TRBD1
TGCGCCAGCAGCCAACCACAGGGGGCGAACTATGGCTACACCTTC
CASSQPQGANYGYTF
>TRBV9|TRBJ2-7|-|TRBD1
TGTGCCAGCAGCCGGGCAGGGGGCTACGAGCAGTACTTC
CASSRAGGYEQYF
>TRBV5-1|TRBJ1-4|-|TRBD1
TGCGCCAGCAGCTTGGGACAGGGCATCGGGGAAAAACTGTTTTTT
CASSLGQGIGEKLFF
>TRBV2|TRBJ1-1|-|-
TGTGCCAGCAGTACCTATGGGGCTGGCGCTGAAGCTTTCTTT
CASSTYGAGAEAFF
>TRBV7-6|TRBJ2-7|-|TRBD2
TGTGCCAGCAGCCGTGGGGGGGGTCCCTACGAGCAGTACTTC
CASSRGGGPYEQYF
>TRBV19|TRBJ1-2|-|TRBD1
TGTGCCAGTAAAGGACAGGGTCAAACTAACTATGGCTACACCTTC
CASKGQGQTNYGYTF
>TRBV5-1|TRBJ2-7|-|-
TGCGCCAGCAGCTTGGTTGGCGCTGGGGTGCAGTACTTC
CASSLVGAGVQYF
>TRBV6-1|TRBJ2-4|-|TRBD1
TGTGCCAGCAGAAACTTCCGACAGGGGAAAAACATTCAGTACTTC
CASRNFRQGKNIQYF
>TRBV7-8|TRBJ1-4|-|-
TGTGCCAGCAGCTTAGCGGGGGTTGAAAAACTGTTTTTT
CASSLAGVEKLFF
>TRBV18|TRBJ2-3|-|-
TGTGCCAGCTCACCCCTTGGGGCCGGCACAGATACGCAGTATTTT
CASSPLGAGTDTQYF
>TRBV7-2|TRBJ1-5|-|-
TGTGCCAGCAGCCCGAAGGGACACATTAGCAATCAGCCCCAGCATTTT
CASSPKGHISNQPQHF
>TRBV7-2|TRBJ1-2|few|-
TGTGCCAGCAGCCACCCAGGGGATGGCTACACCTTC
CASSHPGDGYTF
>TRBV5-1|TRBJ1-1|-|-
TGCGCCAGCAGCTTGGTAGGGTCCGAAAACACTGAAGCTTTCTTT
CASSLVGSENTEAFF
>TRBV25-1|TRBJ2-3|-|-
TGTGCCAGCCAGGTCTGGGGGCTCGCGGGAGATACGCAGTATTTT
CASQVWGLAGDTQYF
>TRBV12-1|TRBJ2-7|-|-
TGTGCCAGTCCGGGACTAGTTAGCTCCTACGAGCAGTACTTC
CASPGLVSSYEQYF
>TRBV10-3|TRBJ2-3|few|TRBD1
TGTGCCATCAGTGGCCCCGGGACAGGGGTGGAAGATACGCAGTATTTT
CAISGPGTGVEDTQYF
>TRBV5-6|TRBJ1-2|-|-
TGTGCCAGCAGCTTGGGGGCCCTCGGACTTCGGGGCTACACCTTC
CASSLGALGLRGYTF
>TRBV10-2|TRBJ1-1|-|TRBD1
TGCGCCAGCAGTGAGAGGGGGCGCAACACTGAAGCTTTCTTT
CASSERGRNTEAFF
>TRBV6-6|TRBJ1-4|-|-
TGTGCCAGCAGTTGGGGAGCCCATGAAAAACTGTTTTTT
CASSWGAHEKLFF
>TRBV5-1|TRBJ2-1|-|-
TGCGCCAGCAGCTTGGAGGCTAGCGCTGAGCAGTTCTTC
CASSLEASAEQFF
>TRBV15|TRBJ1-1|once|-
TGTGCCACCAGCAGTTCCTGGTTGTGGAACACTGAAGCTTTCTTT
CATSSSWLWNTEAFF
>TRBV18|TRBJ1-1|-|TRBD1
TGTGCCAGCTCACCACGGACAGGCGACACTGAAGCTTTCTTT
CASSPRTGDTEAFF
>TRBV4-2|TRBJ1-2|-|TRBD1
TGTGCCAGCAGCCAAGAGGGAGGACAGGGATATGGCTACACCTTC
CASSQEGGQGYGYTF
>TRBV18|TRBJ2-3|-|-
TGTGCCAGCTCACCAGGGGCAGATACGCAGTATTTT
CASSPGADTQYF
>TRBV5-4|TRBJ1-3|-|-
TGTGCCAGCAGCCTGGAAGGAAGGGGCCGCGGAAACACCATATATTTT
CASSLEGRGRGNTIYF
>TRBV12-5|TRBJ1-1|-|-
TGTGCTAGTGCCGGGGAGTTGAGGAACACTGAAGCTTTCTTT
CASAGELRNTEAFF
>TRBV29-1|TRBJ1-2|-|TRBD1
TGCAGCGTTGGACAGGGGGCCTCCCTCGGCTACACCTTC
CSVGQGASLGYTF
>TRBV7-8|TRBJ2-5|-|TRBD1
TGTGCCAGCAGCAGCTGGCCAGGGGGACAGGAGACCCAGTACTTC
CASSSWPGGQETQYF
>TRBV2|TRBJ1-3|-|TRBD1
TGTGCCAGCAGTGGAAGGACAGGGAGCGTCACTGGAAACACCATATATTTT
CASSGRTGSVTGNTIYF
>TRBV5-1|TRBJ1-2|-|-
TGCGCCAGCAGCTTAGGACAGCAAGCTAACTATGGCTACACCTTC
CASSLGQQANYGYTF
>TRBV6-1|TRBJ1-4|few|-
TGTGCAAGGGAAAAACTGTTTTTT
CAREKLFF
>TRBV30|TRBJ1-4|-|-
TGTGCCTGGAGTGTACCCTGGGATGAAAAACTGTTTTTT
CAWSVPWDEKLFF
>TRBV18|TRBJ2-6|-|TRBD1
TGTGCCAGCTCGCCGGGACAGGCCTCTGGGGCCAACGTCCTGACTTTC
CASSPGQASGANVLTF
>TRBV27|TRBJ2-2|-|-
TGTGCCAGCAGTTTATCTGGCAGGCTAGATACCGGGGAGCTGTTTTTT
CASSLSGRLDTGELFF
>TRBV5-8|TRBJ2-5|once|-
TGTGCCAGCGGGAAGTGGACAACAAAAGAGACCCAGTACTTC
CASGKWTTKETQYF
>TRBV5-5|TRBJ2-3|-|-
TGTGCCAGCAGCGATTCCCGGATTGCTAGCACAGATACGCAGTATTTT
CASSDSRIASTDTQYF
>TRBV7-9|TRBJ2-2|few|-
TGTGCCAGCAGCTTATGGTTCGGGGAGCTGTTTTTT
CASSLWFGELFF
>TRBV4-3|TRBJ2-3|few|-
TGCGCCAGCAGCCAAGATAGGGACCTAGGTGGAGATACGCAGTATTTT
CASSQDRDLGGDTQYF
>TRBV5-1|TRBJ2-5|-|-
TGCGCCAGCAGCTTGGGAGGGACTGAGACCCAGTACTTC
CASSLGGTETQYF
>TRBV19|TRBJ2-3|-|-
TGTGCCAGTAGTCTTGCAGATACGCAGTATTTT
CASSLADTQYF